A single sample is the source of the 19 T cell receptor beta chains below, sequenced in a study of blood T cell repertoires in COVID-19. Method: immunoSEQ multiplex PCR; TCRdb's copy keeps in-frame clones and lacks some. The data show 150,000 to 190,000 clones, approximately 80% seen once. The source material was peripheral blood. Receptors were obtained from a man aged 55 to 70 with acute or convalescent COVID-19.

As DNA, the CDR3 is TGTGCCAGCAGCGTAGAAAGGGGCCCTAACTATGGCTACACCTTC. Its protein is CASSVERGPNYGYTF. J is TRBJ1-2 and V is TRBV9, with a weak D call TRBD1 (5 bases). CDR3 length: 15 residues. V was clipped by 0 bases and J by 0 bases, with 9 bases between them. Per germline, CDR1 SGDLS and CDR2 YYNGEE. Combining the CDR3 with reference TRBV9 and TRBJ1-2 gives the whole variable domain DSGVTQTPKHLITATGQRVTLRCSPRSGDLSVYWYQQSLDQGLQFLIQYYNGEERAKGNILERFSAQQFPDLHSELNLSSLELGDSALYFCASSVERGPNYGYTFGSGTRLTVV.

The chain links TRBV5-6 to TRBJ1-2, with a possible D match to TRBD1 (6 bases). Trimming cost V 4 bases and J 5 bases, with 9 bases left between them. Per the germline V gene, CDR1 is SGHDT and CDR2 is YYEEEE. The CDR3 totals 12 residues. Written as DNA, the CDR3 is TGTGCCAGCAGCCCCGGGACATATGGCTACACCTTC. This codes for CASSPGTYGYTF.

In its sample, this clone was seen a few times. The chain combines TRBV28 with TRBJ2-1; D is possibly TRBD2 (6 bases). Trimming removed 7 bases from V and 4 bases from J, with 14 bases in between. CDR1 and CDR2 (germline): MDHEN, SYDVKM. The CDR3 sequence is 14 residues long. CDR3 sequence reads: CASTEGLGYNEQFF. The CDR3 nucleotides read TGTGCCAGCACGGAGGGGCTGGGGTACAATGAGCAGTTCTTC.

The chain couples TRBV3-1 (or the pseudogene TRBV3-2) to TRBJ1-1; 7 positions match TRBD1. Germline values: CDR1 LGHDT, CDR2 YNNKEL (reference sequence). Trimming at V came to 5 bases and at J to 6 bases, leaving 6 bases not matched to a gene. There are 13 residues in the CDR3. The CDR3 DNA follows: TGTGCCAGCAGCAGGAAAGGGGGCGCTGAAGCTTTCTTT. Translated, it gives CASSRKGGAEAFF.

This clone occurred a few times. CDR3 amino acids: CASSLSSGRAPNEQFF. CDR3 nucleotides: TGTGCCAGCAGCTTGTCGAGCGGGAGGGCCCCCAATGAGCAGTTCTTC. V is TRBV5-5 and J is TRBJ2-1, with 10 bases lining up with TRBD2. This CDR3 spans 16 amino acids. Germline V CDR1 and CDR2: SGHKS, YYEKEE (reference sequence). The V gene end was trimmed by 1 base and the J gene end by 6 bases; junction bases not matched to a gene: 7. Full variable domain (rest looked up from reference TRBV5-5 and TRBJ2-1): DAGVTQSPTHLIKTRGQQVTLRCSPISGHKSVSWYQQVLGQGPQFIFQYYEKEERGRGNFPDRFSARQFPNYSSELNVNALLLGDSALYLCASSLSSGRAPNEQFFGPGTRLTVL.

This rearrangement joins TRBV4-3 to TRBJ2-2; D possibly corresponds to TRBD1 (5 bases). The V end was cut by 2 bases, the J end by 5 bases, with 9 bases between. CDR1 LGHNA and CDR2 YSLEER come from the germline V gene. The length of the CDR3 is 14 residues. The CDR3 region has the DNA TGCGCCAGCAGCCAACTCTCAGGGACCGGGGAGCTGTTTTTT. This sequence encodes CASSQLSGTGELFF.

The V call is TRBV19, the J call TRBJ1-5; tentatively, D is TRBD1 (6 bases). The CDR3 is 14 residues long. The germline CDR1 and CDR2 sequences are LNHDA and SQIVND (reference sequence). V was trimmed by 5 bases and J by 5 bases, leaving 13 bases between them. CDR3 sequence (DNA): TGTGCCAGTAGTGTAACAGGGAGATATCAGCCCCAGCATTTT. Translation: CASSVTGRYQPQHF.

This clone occurred a few times. CDR3 residues: CAISGDRNNQPQHF. CDR3 coding DNA: TGTGCCATCAGCGGGGACAGGAACAATCAGCCCCAGCATTTT. This rearrangement joins TRBV10-3 to TRBJ1-5; 8 positions match TRBD1. The CDR3 has 14 amino acids. Germline assignment: CDR1 ENHRY and CDR2 SYGVKD. V lost 6 bases and J lost 3; bases outside the gene matches: 4.

This chain uses TRBV11-2 with TRBJ2-3, with a weak D call TRBD1 (5 bases). Trimming took off 3 bases at V and 2 bases at J, with 21 bases between the two ends. Germline values: CDR1 SGHAT, CDR2 FQNNGV. The CDR3 covers 18 residues. CDR3 loop: CASSFLSGLRAPTDTQYF. DNA of the CDR3: TGTGCCAGCAGCTTTCTTTCGGGCCTCAGGGCACCCACAGATACGCAGTATTTT.

The chain joins TRBV3-1 (or the pseudogene TRBV3-2) to TRBJ2-1; 10 nucleotides line up with TRBD2. This CDR3 has 21 residues. The germline V gene encodes CDR1 LGHDT and CDR2 YNNKEL (reference sequence). V lost 1 base and J lost 3; bases outside the gene matches: 18. The CDR3 DNA sequence: TGTGCCAGCAGCCAAGCCCCCAAGCCCACTCTAGCGGGAGTAGTCTACAATGAGCAGTTCTTC. This sequence encodes CASSQAPKPTLAGVVYNEQFF.

This CDR3 reads CASSQGSDRYTDTQYF. The CDR3 region has the DNA TGTGCCAGCAGCCAAGGGTCAGACAGGTACACAGATACGCAGTATTTT. The V call is TRBV3-1 (or the pseudogene TRBV3-2), the J call TRBJ2-3; weak D call: TRBD1 (6 bases). Germline loops: CDR1 LGHDT, CDR2 YNNKEL (reference sequence). V was shortened by 1 base and J by 2 bases, with 13 bases between the two germline ends. CDR3 length: 16 residues.

V and J are TRBV29-1 and TRBJ2-6, with no clear D. The CDR3 consists of 12 residues. Trimming pared 7 bases from V and 1 base from J, leaving 5 bases between. Per the germline V gene, CDR1 is SQVTM and CDR2 is ANQGSEA. The CDR3 loop is CSARSGANVLTF. CDR3 sequence (DNA): TGCAGCGCCCGTTCTGGGGCCAACGTCCTGACTTTC.

The chain uses TRBV7-2 and TRBJ2-3, with a weak D call TRBD2 (6 bases). V was trimmed by 5 bases and J by 0 bases, leaving 15 bases between them. From germline, CDR1 is SGHTA and CDR2 FQGNSA. The length of the CDR3 is 16 residues. In DNA, the CDR3 is TGTGCCAGCAGCCCGGGACTCATTAGGAGCACAGATACGCAGTATTTT. Translating it yields CASSPGLIRSTDTQYF.

In its sample, this clone was seen a few times. This chain joins TRBV16 and TRBJ1-5; the D gene is possibly TRBD1 (5 bases). With 2 bases removed from V and 4 bases from J, the gap between germline ends came to 12 bases. The CDR3 is made up of 15 amino acids. The V gene's germline CDR1 is KGHSY and CDR2 FQNENV. CDR3 DNA sequence: TGTGCCAGCAGCCAAGACGGGGGGTCTAATCAGCCCCAGCATTTT. This codes for CASSQDGGSNQPQHF.

This sequence joins TRBV5-1 and TRBJ2-1; 11 nucleotides agree with TRBD2. The V gene's germline CDR1 is SGHRS and CDR2 YFSETQ. V shed 5 bases and J 9 bases; nucleotides not matched to a gene: 16. The CDR3 totals 17 residues. The CDR3 here is CASRRNELAGVYGEQFF. The CDR3 region has the DNA TGCGCCAGCAGGCGAAACGAACTAGCGGGAGTATACGGTGAGCAGTTCTTC.

This clone was seen a handful of times. J is TRBJ1-2 and V is TRBV12-3 or TRBV12-4; D ambiguous. The germline V and J ends were trimmed by 4 bases and 1 base, with 7 bases remaining between them. The CDR3 runs 13 residues. The CDR3 here is CASSSRINYGYTF. In nucleotides, the CDR3 is TGTGCCAGCAGTTCGCGGATTAACTATGGCTACACCTTC.

The chain joins TRBV12-2 to TRBJ2-2; the listed D gene, TRBD1, was not tested against the DNA. TRBV12-2 is assigned pseudogene status. The CDR3 totals 14 residues. This CDR3 reads CASRDRGNTGELFF. The DNA of the CDR3 is TGTGCAAGTCGCGACAGGGGGAACACCGGGGAGCTGTTTTTT.

The V call is TRBV18, the J call TRBJ2-5; TRBD2 matches at 12 bases. Germline V gives CDR1 KGHSH, CDR2 LQKENI. This CDR3 is 15 amino acids long. Trimming at V came to 3 bases and at J to 4 bases, leaving 3 bases not matched to a gene. The CDR3 sequence is CASSPQLAGGETQYF. The CDR3 DNA reads TGTGCCAGCTCACCCCAACTAGCGGGGGGAGAGACCCAGTACTTC.

The rearrangement links TRBV19 to TRBJ2-5; 12 nucleotides align to TRBD2. The CDR3 is 15 residues long. J was trimmed by 3 bases and V by 5 bases; bases with no gene match: 4. Germline CDR1 LNHDA, CDR2 SQIVND (reference sequence). The CDR3 DNA reads TGTGCCAGTAGTTCGACTAGCGGGGGCAAAGAGACCCAGTACTTC. Its translation is CASSSTSGGKETQYF. Looking up the rest from reference TRBV19 and TRBJ2-5 gives the full variable domain: DGGITQSPKYLFRKEGQNVTLSCEQNLNHDAMYWYRQDPGQGLRLIYYSQIVNDFQKGDIAEGYSVSREKKESFPLTVTSAQKNPTAFYLCASSSTSGGKETQYFGPGTRLLVL.